These 25 T cell receptor beta chains originate from one sample sequenced in a study of identical twins. TCRdb re-analysed the 5' RACE reads in MiXCR, keeping a single row per CDR3 protein. In the table there are about 890,000 distinct CDR3 sequences, over 9% of which are singletons. This same sample was also part of a study on yellow fever vaccine responses in identical twins.

The sequenced material came from PBMCs. The receptors derive from a woman younger than 30 in good health.

This clonotype appeared a single time. Being one base from a much bigger clone, this may be a read error. The chain employs TRBV10-3 and TRBJ2-1; TRBD2 matches 9 bases. The germline V gene encodes CDR1 ENHRY and CDR2 SYGVKD. The CDR3 is 16 residues long. Trimming cost V 3 bases and J 0 bases; bases outside gene matches: 3. In nucleotides, the CDR3 is TGTGCCATCAGTGAATTTAGCGGGAGCTCCTACAATGAGCAGTTCTTC. As protein: CAISEFSGSSYNEQFF.

This clonotype was observed a few times. The chain couples TRBV15 to TRBJ2-5; 7 positions match TRBD1. V shed 0 bases, J shed 5 bases, and the junction held 6 bases outside the gene matches. The CDR3 is 15 residues long. Germline lookup yields CDR1 LNHNV and CDR2 YYDKDF (reference sequence). The CDR3 sequence: CATSRETGVWETQYF. Written as DNA, the CDR3 is TGTGCCACCAGCAGAGAAACAGGGGTTTGGGAGACCCAGTACTTC.

This clonotype was seen a few times. The chain joins TRBV10-3 to TRBJ2-7, with TRBD2 matching 9 bases. CDR1 and CDR2 from the germline V gene are ENHRY and SYGVKD. The CDR3 extends over 16 amino acids. The V and J ends lost 4 bases and 1 base, in that order; junction bases with no gene match: 8. Here the CDR3 reads CAISAGGRAGSYEQYF. The CDR3 DNA reads TGTGCCATCAGTGCCGGCGGGAGGGCGGGGTCCTACGAGCAGTACTTC.

This clonotype appeared many times. The CDR3: CASSQPGLVSDEQFF. In DNA form, the CDR3 reads TGTGCCAGCAGCCAGCCGGGACTAGTAAGCGATGAGCAGTTCTTC. The V call is TRBV7-9, the J call TRBJ2-1; TRBD2 matches at 8 bases. Unmatched junction bases numbered 11, after V lost 5 bases and J lost 8 bases. The CDR3 runs 15 residues. Germline V lookup: CDR1 SEHNR, CDR2 FQNEAQ (reference sequence).

Only a few counts were recorded for this clonotype. The genes are TRBV12-3 or TRBV12-4 and TRBJ1-5, with D possibly matching TRBD1 (5 bases). CDR3 length equals 15 residues. The ends were cut back, 7 bases at V and 3 bases at J, with 16 bases in the middle. The chain's CDR3 is CASNEGEGINQPQHF. The CDR3 nucleotides are TGTGCCAGCAACGAAGGTGAGGGGATCAATCAGCCCCAGCATTTT.

J is TRBJ2-2 and V is TRBV5-1; D uncertain. V lost 4 bases and J 1 base, leaving 5 bases between the germline ends. From germline, CDR1 is SGHRS and CDR2 YFSETQ. There are 13 residues in the CDR3. CDR3: CASSIENTGELFF. The CDR3 DNA reads as TGCGCCAGCAGCATAGAGAACACCGGGGAGCTGTTTTTT.

The chain employs TRBV10-3 and TRBJ2-3; D not certain. The V and J ends lost 0 bases and 4 bases respectively, with 8 bases between them. CDR1 ENHRY and CDR2 SYGVKD come from the germline V gene. This CDR3 has 14 residues. CDR3 protein: CAISESSRADTQYF. As DNA, the CDR3 is TGTGCCATCAGTGAGTCAAGTCGGGCAGATACGCAGTATTTT.

This clonotype occurred a few times. The chain couples TRBV7-2 to TRBJ2-1; 9 bases align to TRBD2. Germline CDR1 is SGHTA and CDR2 is FQGNSA. The V segment lost 3 bases and the J segment 5 bases; nucleotides outside the gene matches: 5. CDR3 length equals 15 residues. The CDR3 sequence: CASSFAGGRHNEQFF. DNA of the CDR3: TGTGCCAGCAGCTTCGCGGGAGGGCGCCACAATGAGCAGTTCTTC. Together with reference TRBV7-2 and TRBJ2-1, the CDR3 gives the full variable domain: GAGVSQSPSNKVTEKGKDVELRCDPISGHTALYWYRQSLGQGLEFLIYFQGNSAPDKSGLPSDRFSAERTGGSVSTLTIQRTQQEDSAVYLCASSFAGGRHNEQFFGPGTRLTVL.

This chain's CDR3 is CASSLNIADPTDTQYF. DNA for the CDR3: TGTGCCAGCAGCTTAAATATAGCGGACCCCACAGATACGCAGTATTTT. The chain couples TRBV7-9 to TRBJ2-3, with a weak D call TRBD2 (6 bases). Germline V gene lookup returns CDR1 SEHNR and CDR2 FQNEAQ (reference sequence). Trimming stripped 2 bases from V and 2 bases from J, with 14 bases between. The CDR3 runs 16 residues.

This clonotype showed up many times. The CDR3 sequence is CSARGGRDYEQYF. The DNA for the CDR3 is TGCAGTGCCCGGGGGGGCAGGGACTACGAGCAGTACTTC. V gene TRBV20-1 combines with J gene TRBJ2-7, with 8 bases aligning to TRBD2. The CDR3 sequence is 13 residues long. V dropped 6 bases and J dropped 3; count of bases not matched to a gene: 7. Germline V CDR1 and CDR2: DFQATT, SNEGSKA (reference sequence).

The chain combines TRBV9 with TRBJ2-5, with 9 bases lining up with TRBD2. V dropped 3 bases and J dropped 4; count of bases not matched to a gene: 13. In germline, CDR1 is SGDLS, CDR2 YYNGEE. CDR3 length equals 17 residues. In DNA, the CDR3 is TGTGCCAGCAGCGAAGGACATGGGACTAGCTTCCCAGAGACCCAGTACTTC. This translates into CASSEGHGTSFPETQYF.

The chain uses TRBV29-1 and TRBJ2-2, with TRBD1 as a possible D gene (6 bases). Trimming left V 8 bases short and J 7 bases short, with 14 bases between. Looked up from germline, CDR1 is SQVTM and CDR2 is ANQGSEA. The CDR3 consists of 12 residues. This CDR3 is CSSGDNSGELFF. The CDR3 nucleotides read TGCAGCTCAGGGGACAATAGCGGGGAGCTGTTTTTT.

The chain links TRBV19 to TRBJ2-1; TRBD2 is a possible D gene (9 bases). Trimming stripped 6 bases from V and 1 base from J, with 25 bases between. Germline CDR1 and CDR2: LNHDA and SQIVND (reference sequence). The CDR3 loop spans 19 amino acids. The CDR3, as DNA: TGTGCCAGTAGCCTGGACAGGGTAGCGGGAGTAACTTCCTACAATGAGCAGTTCTTC. The encoded protein is CASSLDRVAGVTSYNEQFF.

The chain carries TRBV10-3 and TRBJ2-1; no reliable D call. This CDR3 spans 11 amino acids. Trimming stripped 3 bases from V and 9 bases from J, with 6 bases between. Germline V gene lookup returns CDR1 ENHRY and CDR2 SYGVKD. As DNA, the CDR3 is TGTGCCATCAGTGAAGCAAGTGAGCAGTTCTTC. It encodes CAISEASEQFF.

This clonotype was recorded a few times. The V and J genes are TRBV20-1 and TRBJ2-1, with D uncertain. Trimming pared 3 bases from V and 9 bases from J, leaving 9 bases between. The CDR3 contains 11 residues. Germline V gene lookup returns CDR1 DFQATT and CDR2 SNEGSKA (reference sequence). The CDR3 reads CSASRRFEQFF. In DNA, the CDR3 is TGCAGTGCTAGTCGGCGGTTTGAGCAGTTCTTC.

The chain is built from TRBV20-1 and TRBJ1-5; 10 bases map to TRBD1. Germline values: CDR1 DFQATT, CDR2 SNEGSKA (reference sequence). V lost 1 base and J lost 0; bases outside the gene matches: 6. This CDR3 has 17 residues. The CDR3 is CSARAGQGTYSNQPQHF. CDR3 in DNA: TGCAGTGCTAGAGCGGGACAGGGGACATATAGCAATCAGCCCCAGCATTTT.

This sequence joins TRBV7-2 and TRBJ2-5; TRBD2 is a possible D gene (6 bases). This CDR3 has 13 amino acids. V lost 3 bases to trimming and J lost 11 bases, with 16 bases between them. Germline loops: CDR1 SGHTA, CDR2 FQGNSA. CDR3 in amino acids: CASSFGEAATQYF. CDR3 nucleotides: TGTGCCAGCAGCTTCGGGGAGGCTGCGACTCAGTACTTC.

The sample holds a few counts of this clonotype. The chain's CDR3 is CASSQTFLGGETQYF. For the CDR3, the DNA is TGTGCCAGCAGTCAGACTTTCCTGGGGGGCGAGACCCAGTACTTC. The chain is built from TRBV6-1 and TRBJ2-5; D assignment may be TRBD1 or TRBD2 (6 bases each). The CDR3 covers 15 residues. Germline V lookup: CDR1 MNHNS, CDR2 SASEGT. With 5 bases removed from V and 5 bases from J, the gap between germline ends came to 18 bases.

This clonotype has ten or more counts. V usage is TRBV9 and J usage is TRBJ2-2; D not certain. Germline V gives CDR1 SGDLS, CDR2 YYNGEE. The V gene lost 4 bases and the J gene lost 6 bases, with 10 bases spanning the gap. The CDR3 is 13 amino acids. CDR3 sequence: CASSPQPAGELFF. DNA of the CDR3: TGTGCCAGCAGCCCCCAGCCTGCCGGGGAGCTGTTTTTT. The entire variable domain, with the rest obtained from reference TRBV9 and TRBJ2-2, is as follows: DSGVTQTPKHLITATGQRVTLRCSPRSGDLSVYWYQQSLDQGLQFLIQYYNGEERAKGNILERFSAQQFPDLHSELNLSSLELGDSALYFCASSPQPAGELFFGEGSRLTVL.

This clonotype was recorded a few times. The chain recombines TRBV6-1 with TRBJ2-6; no firm D call. Germline V CDR1 and CDR2: MNHNS, SASEGT. The CDR3 has 19 residues. V was pared by 4 bases and J by 2 bases, with 21 bases between. CDR3 nucleotides: TGTGCCAGCAGTGCCCTAAGCACTCATCGGCATACTGGGGCCAACGTCCTGACTTTC. Translating it yields CASSALSTHRHTGANVLTF.

CDR3 bases: TGTGCCAGCAGGCAGGGACGAAGCATGAACACCGGGGAGCTGTTTTTT. Translating it yields CASRQGRSMNTGELFF. The rearrangement links TRBV3-1 to TRBJ2-2; tentatively, D is TRBD1 or TRBD2 (5 bases each). The CDR3 is 16 residues long. The V end was cut by 6 bases, the J end by 1 base, with 15 bases between. The germline V gene has CDR1 LGHDT and CDR2 YNNKEL (reference sequence). The variable domain in full, with the rest retrieved from reference TRBV3-1 and TRBJ2-2, is DTAVSQTPKYLVTQMGNDKSIKCEQNLGHDTMYWYKQDSKKFLKIMFSYNNKELIINETVPNRFSPKSPDKAHLNLHINSLELGDSAVYFCASRQGRSMNTGELFFGEGSRLTVL.

This clonotype was seen at least ten times. V and J are TRBV7-4 and TRBJ1-1; no clear D. This CDR3 is 12 amino acids long. Deletions cut 6 bases from V and 9 bases from J, with 14 bases between. CDR1 and CDR2 from the germline V gene are SGHVT and SQSDAQ. CDR3 DNA sequence: TGTGCCAGCAGTCCCGGACTGTTCCAAGCTTTCTTT. Its protein is CASSPGLFQAFF.

This clonotype was picked up many times. V usage is TRBV10-3 and J usage is TRBJ1-2; no clear D. V gave up 4 bases and J gave up 5 bases, with 11 bases separating them. This CDR3 comprises 13 residues. Germline loops: CDR1 ENHRY, CDR2 SYGVKD. The CDR3 sequence: CAISGRPGYGYTF. The CDR3 bases are TGTGCCATCAGTGGCCGCCCGGGTTATGGCTACACCTTC.

The gene calls are TRBV18 and TRBJ1-3, with D possibly matching TRBD1 (5 bases). Trimming stripped 4 bases from V and 0 bases from J, with 13 bases between. Germline V lookup: CDR1 KGHSH, CDR2 LQKENI. CDR3 length: 16 residues. The CDR3 spells CASSLNEGISGNTIYF. CDR3 nucleotide sequence: TGTGCCAGCTCACTCAACGAGGGGATCTCTGGAAACACCATATATTTT. Based on the CDR3 plus reference TRBV18 and TRBJ1-3, the full variable domain is NAGVMQNPRHLVRRRGQEARLRCSPMKGHSHVYWYRQLPEEGLKFMVYLQKENIIDESGMPKERFSAEFPKEGPSILRIQQVVRGDSAAYFCASSLNEGISGNTIYFGEGSWLTVV.

Only one count was recorded for this clonotype. The chain joins TRBV13 to TRBJ2-1; possibly TRBD2 for D (6 bases). The CDR3 spans 15 residues. The V gene's germline CDR1 is PRHDT and CDR2 FYEKMQ (reference sequence). V lost 0 bases and J lost 9, with 15 bases in between. Written as DNA, the CDR3 is TGTGCCAGCAGCTTAGGACTAGCCCCCATGGGTGAGCAGTTCTTC. Protein: CASSLGLAPMGEQFF. Combining the CDR3 with reference TRBV13 and TRBJ2-1 gives the whole variable domain AAGVIQSPRHLIKEKRETATLKCYPIPRHDTVYWYQQGPGQDPQFLISFYEKMQSDKGSIPDRFSAQQFSDYHSELNMSSLELGDSALYFCASSLGLAPMGEQFFGPGTRLTVL.